The T cell receptor beta chain described here comes from a study of post-analysis software for immune sequencing data. Note on this clonotype: The antigen remains unidentified.

V was trimmed by 1 base and J by 5 bases, leaving 11 bases between them. The germline CDR1 and CDR2 sequences are DFQATT and SNEGSKA (reference sequence). The CDR3 runs 13 residues. Findings of the study overall: Elevated frequency relative to controls characterized several TRBV segments in patients, TRBV5-6, TRBV5-1 and TRBV20-1 among them.

Unique molecular identifiers had been added to the TCR beta cDNA libraries. The authors obtained approximately 460,000 cDNA molecules from around 0.96 to 9.9 million T cells. Each CDR3 protein gets one entry after TCRdb re-called the PCR reads with MiXCR. The table has roughly 730,000 distinct CDR3 sequences, roughly 27% seen once; the top ten hold roughly 0.57%. The chain combines TRBV20-1 with TRBJ1-1; D is unclear. The TCR originated in a girl aged 10-17 years with multiple sclerosis. The specimen sequenced was blood. CDR3 nucleotides: TGCAGTGCTAGAGGTCTGCCCTGGACTGAAGCTTTCTTT. It translates to CSARGLPWTEAFF.